This T cell receptor (beta chain) stems from a study of T cells in narcolepsy. As for the study in general: Donors had narcolepsy type 1 or type 2, or were healthy controls.

Some clones are missing from TCRdb's copy, which holds only in-frame ones; the method was immunoSEQ multiplex PCR. The table lists 36,000 or so clones, 75% to 90% of them singletons. This CDR3 comprises 17 residues. Germline loops: CDR1 SGDLS, CDR2 YYNGEE. Trimming shortened V by 6 bases and J by 0 bases, and 18 bases separated the two germline ends. Turning to this clone: The antigen is undetermined.

Study-level results: Some memory CD4+ repertoires had no autoreactive clone sequences.

The V call is TRBV9, the J call TRBJ2-2; D tentatively fits TRBD1 or TRBD2 (6 bases each). Specimen: CD45RA- memory CD4+ T cells from PBMCs. The source of this sequence is a human donor with narcolepsy. The CDR3 region is CASNLRGVDTNTGELFF. The CDR3, as DNA: TGTGCCAGCAACCTAAGGGGGGTAGACACGAACACCGGGGAGCTGTTTTTT.